This paragraph reports one T cell receptor beta chain. The target antigen is unknown. The V and J ends lost 4 bases and 0 bases respectively, with 9 bases between them. Germline assignment: CDR1 KGHSH and CDR2 LQKENI. The CDR3 runs 15 residues. The sample originates from a study of cytomegalovirus exposure and HLA in healthy donors. At the level of the study: Unique TCRs numbering around 80 million, obtained from HLA-typed donors, made up an early data release. Overall study results and limits: CMV serostatus was the only immune exposure information that was available. A later analysis reported that several of the most significant clusters appeared to be linked to common viral pathogens, among them Epstein-Barr virus. According to an earlier analysis, most TCR beta V segments yielded productive rearrangements about 90% or about 30% of the time.

A multiplex PCR was run with 60 Vbeta primers and 13 Jbeta primers. Method: immunoSEQ multiplex PCR; TCRdb's copy keeps in-frame clones and lacks some. The sample lists about 120,000 clones, over 70% occurring once. This rearrangement joins TRBV18 to TRBJ2-2; tentative D call: TRBD2 (5 bases). Sequencing was done on a sample of PBMCs. The receptor was isolated from a man between 18 and 35 years old in good health and CMV-seropositive. This CDR3 is CASSRNGANTGELFF. The CDR3 DNA reads as TGTGCCAGCTCACGAAACGGGGCGAACACCGGGGAGCTGTTTTTT.